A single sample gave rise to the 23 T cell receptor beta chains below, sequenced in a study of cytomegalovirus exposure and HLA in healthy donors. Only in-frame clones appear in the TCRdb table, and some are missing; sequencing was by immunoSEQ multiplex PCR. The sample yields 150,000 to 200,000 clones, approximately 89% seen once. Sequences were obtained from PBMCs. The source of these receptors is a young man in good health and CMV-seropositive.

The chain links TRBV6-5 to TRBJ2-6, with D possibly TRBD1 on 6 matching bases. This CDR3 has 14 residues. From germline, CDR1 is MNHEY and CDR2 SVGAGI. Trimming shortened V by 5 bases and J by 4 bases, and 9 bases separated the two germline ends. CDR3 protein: CASSHRVGANVLTF. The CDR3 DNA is TGTGCCAGCAGTCACAGGGTCGGGGCCAACGTCCTGACTTTC.

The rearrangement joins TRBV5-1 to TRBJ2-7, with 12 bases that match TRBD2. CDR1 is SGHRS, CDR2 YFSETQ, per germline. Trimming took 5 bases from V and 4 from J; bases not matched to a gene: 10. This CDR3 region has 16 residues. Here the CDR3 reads CASSRLAGAGTYEQYF. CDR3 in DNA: TGCGCCAGCAGTCGACTAGCGGGAGCCGGGACATACGAGCAGTACTTC. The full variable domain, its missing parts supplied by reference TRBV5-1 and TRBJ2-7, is KAGVTQTPRYLIKTRGQQVTLSCSPISGHRSVSWYQQTPGQGLQFLFEYFSETQRNKGNFPGRFSGRQFSNSRSEMNVSTLELGDSALYLCASSRLAGAGTYEQYFGPGTRLTVT.

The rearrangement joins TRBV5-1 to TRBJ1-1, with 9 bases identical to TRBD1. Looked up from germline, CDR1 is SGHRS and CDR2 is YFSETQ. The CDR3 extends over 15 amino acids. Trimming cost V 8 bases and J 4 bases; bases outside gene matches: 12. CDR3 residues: CASTNIRQGGTEAFF. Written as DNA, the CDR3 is TGCGCCAGTACCAACATTAGACAGGGGGGCACTGAAGCTTTCTTT.

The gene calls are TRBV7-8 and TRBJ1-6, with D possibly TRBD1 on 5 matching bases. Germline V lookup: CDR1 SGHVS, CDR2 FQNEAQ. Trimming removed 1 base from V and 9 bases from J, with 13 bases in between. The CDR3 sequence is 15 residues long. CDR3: CASSLVGTSSSPLHF. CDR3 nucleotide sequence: TGTGCCAGCAGCTTAGTGGGGACCAGCTCTTCACCCCTCCACTTT. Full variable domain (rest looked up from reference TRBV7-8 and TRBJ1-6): GAGVSQSPRYKVAKRGQDVALRCDPISGHVSLFWYQQALGQGPEFLTYFQNEAQLDKSGLPSDRFFAERPEGSVSTLKIQRTQQEDSAVYLCASSLVGTSSSPLHFGNGTRLTVT.

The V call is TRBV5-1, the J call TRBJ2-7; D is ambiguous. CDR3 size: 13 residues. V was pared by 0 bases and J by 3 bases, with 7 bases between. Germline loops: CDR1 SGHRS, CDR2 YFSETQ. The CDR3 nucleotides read TGCGCCAGCAGCTTGGTAGTTAGCTACGAGCAGTACTTC. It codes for CASSLVVSYEQYF.

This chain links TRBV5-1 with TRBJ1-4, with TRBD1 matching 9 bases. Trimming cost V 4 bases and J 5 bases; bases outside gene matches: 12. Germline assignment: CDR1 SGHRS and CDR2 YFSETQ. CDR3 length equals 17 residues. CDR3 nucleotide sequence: TGCGCCAGCAGCAGAAAGACAGGGGGAGAGGGGAATGAAAAACTGTTTTTT. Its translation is CASSRKTGGEGNEKLFF.

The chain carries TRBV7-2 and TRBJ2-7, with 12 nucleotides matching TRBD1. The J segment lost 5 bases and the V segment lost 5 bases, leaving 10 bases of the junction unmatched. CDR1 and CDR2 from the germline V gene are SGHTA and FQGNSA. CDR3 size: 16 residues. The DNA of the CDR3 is TGTGCCAGCAGCAAAGAGGGGGACAGGGGGCTAGACGAGCAGTACTTC. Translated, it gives CASSKEGDRGLDEQYF.

This CDR3 reads CASSLYPTSGGPLAKNIQYF. The CDR3 DNA follows: TGTGCCAGCAGCTTATACCCGACTAGCGGGGGGCCCTTAGCCAAAAACATTCAGTACTTC. This sequence joins TRBV7-8 and TRBJ2-4; 13 nucleotides align to TRBD2. V lost 2 bases and J lost 0; bases outside the gene matches: 10. This CDR3 contains 20 residues. Per germline, CDR1 SGHVS and CDR2 FQNEAQ.

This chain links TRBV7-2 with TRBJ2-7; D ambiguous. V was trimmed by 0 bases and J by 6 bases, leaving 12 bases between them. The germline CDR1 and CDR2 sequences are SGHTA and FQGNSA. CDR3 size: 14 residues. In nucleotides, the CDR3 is TGTGCCAGCAGCTTAGCCGGAGTAGCTGGCGAGCAGTACTTC. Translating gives CASSLAGVAGEQYF.

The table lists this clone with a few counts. CDR3 DNA sequence: TGTGCCAGCAGTTGGGACGCCGGGACAGGGACTGGCACTGAAGCTTTCTTT. The encoded protein is CASSWDAGTGTGTEAFF. V usage is TRBV11-1 and J usage is TRBJ1-1, with 9 bases fitting TRBD1. The CDR3 has 17 amino acids. The V segment lost 6 bases and the J segment 4 bases; nucleotides outside the gene matches: 15. Looked up from germline, CDR1 is SGHAT and CDR2 is FQDESV (reference sequence).

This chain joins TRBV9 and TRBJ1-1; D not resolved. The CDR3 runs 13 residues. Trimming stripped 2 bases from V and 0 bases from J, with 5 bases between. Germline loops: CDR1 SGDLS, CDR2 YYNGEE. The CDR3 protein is CASSVALNTEAFF. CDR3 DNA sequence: TGTGCCAGCAGCGTTGCTCTGAACACTGAAGCTTTCTTT.

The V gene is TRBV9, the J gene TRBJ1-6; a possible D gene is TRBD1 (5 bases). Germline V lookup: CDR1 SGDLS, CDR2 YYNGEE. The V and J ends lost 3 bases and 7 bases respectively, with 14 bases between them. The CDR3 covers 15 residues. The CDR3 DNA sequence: TGTGCCAGCAGCGCCCAGGGCGTGCAGAATTCACCCCTCCACTTT. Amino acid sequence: CASSAQGVQNSPLHF.

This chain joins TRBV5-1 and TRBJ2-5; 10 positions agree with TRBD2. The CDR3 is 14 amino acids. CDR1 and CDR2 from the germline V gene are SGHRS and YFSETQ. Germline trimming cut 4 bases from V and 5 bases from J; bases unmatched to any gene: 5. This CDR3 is CASSPSGGQETQYF. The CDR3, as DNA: TGCGCCAGCAGCCCTAGCGGGGGTCAGGAGACCCAGTACTTC.

In nucleotides, the CDR3 is TGTGCCAGCAGCGCCTATCAGCCCCAGCATTTT. Protein sequence: CASSAYQPQHF. This chain connects TRBV6-1 to TRBJ1-5, with D uncertain. V was shortened by 6 bases and J by 5 bases, with 5 bases between the two germline ends. CDR3 length: 11 residues. Germline assignment: CDR1 MNHNS and CDR2 SASEGT.

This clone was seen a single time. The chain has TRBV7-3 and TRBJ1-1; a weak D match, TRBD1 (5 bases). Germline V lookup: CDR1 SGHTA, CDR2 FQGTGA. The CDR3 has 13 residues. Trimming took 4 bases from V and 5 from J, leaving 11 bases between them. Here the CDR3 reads CASSSGGLTEAFF. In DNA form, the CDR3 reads TGTGCCAGCAGCTCTGGGGGTTTGACTGAAGCTTTCTTT.

The CDR3 reads CASSQQSIRTGPHEQYF. CDR3 DNA: TGCGCCAGCAGCCAACAATCAATCCGGACAGGGCCCCACGAGCAGTACTTC. The chain carries TRBV4-3 and TRBJ2-7; TRBD1 matches 8 bases. The V gene end was trimmed by 2 bases and the J gene end by 5 bases; junction bases not matched to a gene: 14. The CDR3 is made up of 17 amino acids. CDR1 is LGHNA and CDR2 is YSLEER in the germline V gene.

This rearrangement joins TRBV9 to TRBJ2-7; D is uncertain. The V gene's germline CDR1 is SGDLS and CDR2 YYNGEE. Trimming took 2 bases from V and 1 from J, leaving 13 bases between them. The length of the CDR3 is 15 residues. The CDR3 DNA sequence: TGTGCCAGCAGCGTTTCAGCGTCGGCGTCCTACGAGCAGTACTTC. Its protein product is CASSVSASASYEQYF.

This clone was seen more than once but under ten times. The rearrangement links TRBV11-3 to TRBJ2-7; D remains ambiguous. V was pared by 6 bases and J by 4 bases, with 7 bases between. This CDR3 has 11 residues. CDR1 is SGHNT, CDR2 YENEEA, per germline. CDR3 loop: CASSRGYEQYF. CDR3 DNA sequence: TGTGCCAGCAGTCGCGGATACGAGCAGTACTTC.

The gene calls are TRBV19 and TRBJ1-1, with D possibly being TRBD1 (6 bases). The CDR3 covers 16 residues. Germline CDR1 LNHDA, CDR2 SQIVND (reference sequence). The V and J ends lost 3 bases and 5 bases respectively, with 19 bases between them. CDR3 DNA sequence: TGTGCCAGTAGTATTGGGGGGGCAAAGGTTTGGACTGAAGCTTTCTTT. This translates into CASSIGGAKVWTEAFF.

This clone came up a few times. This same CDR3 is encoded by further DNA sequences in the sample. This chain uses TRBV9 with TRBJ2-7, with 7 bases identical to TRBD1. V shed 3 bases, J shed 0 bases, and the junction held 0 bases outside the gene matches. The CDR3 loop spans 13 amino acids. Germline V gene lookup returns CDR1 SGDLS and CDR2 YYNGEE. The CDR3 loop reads CASSGDSSYEQYF. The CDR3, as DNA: TGTGCCAGCAGCGGGGACAGCTCCTACGAGCAGTACTTC.

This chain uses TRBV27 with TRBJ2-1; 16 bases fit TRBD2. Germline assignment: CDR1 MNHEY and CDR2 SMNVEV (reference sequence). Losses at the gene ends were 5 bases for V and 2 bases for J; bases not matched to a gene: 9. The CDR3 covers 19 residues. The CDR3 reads CASSITGLAGGPAYNEQFF. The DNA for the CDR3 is TGTGCCAGCAGTATTACGGGACTAGCGGGAGGGCCTGCCTACAATGAGCAGTTCTTC.

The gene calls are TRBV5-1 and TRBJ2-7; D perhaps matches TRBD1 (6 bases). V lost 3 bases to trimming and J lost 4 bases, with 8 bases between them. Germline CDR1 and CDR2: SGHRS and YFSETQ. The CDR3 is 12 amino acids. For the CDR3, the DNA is TGCGCCAGCAGCTCAGGGGTTTACGAGCAGTACTTC. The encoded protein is CASSSGVYEQYF.

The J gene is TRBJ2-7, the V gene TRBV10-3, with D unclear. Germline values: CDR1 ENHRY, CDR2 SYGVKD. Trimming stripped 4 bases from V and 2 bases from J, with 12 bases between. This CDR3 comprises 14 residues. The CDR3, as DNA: TGTGCCATCAGTGGGACGGTGGGCCCCTACGAGCAGTACTTC. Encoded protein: CAISGTVGPYEQYF.